The present entry profiles one TCR beta chain with its context. Its matching antigen is unknown. The CDR3 loop spans 13 amino acids. Germline V gives CDR1 LNHNV, CDR2 YYDKDF (reference sequence). Trimming pared 0 bases from V and 7 bases from J, leaving 6 bases between. Unstimulated Tregs (CD4+CD25+CD127-) and CD4+CD25- non-Tregs were sorted from PBMCs. Thawed PBMCs were rested overnight at 37°C with around 200 IU/ml IL-2 before regulatory T cell sorting. This entry comes from a study of Tregs in tolerant kidney transplant recipients. Study-wide findings and caveats: Donor-specific Treg expansion exceeded global Treg expansion in tolerant patients, suggesting antigen drive.

This table comes from immunoSEQ multiplex PCR, and its TCRdb copy is limited to in-frame clones, with some not included. The sample shows some 74,000 clones, around 93% of them seen only once. This chain connects TRBV15 to TRBJ1-4; unclear D gene. The origin of this receptor is a human donor who received a combined kidney and bone marrow transplant. Sequenced material: Tregs from blood, taken before the transplant. CDR3 DNA: TGTGCCACCAGCAGAGATCCGGGTGAAAAACTGTTTTTT. Protein product: CATSRDPGEKLFF. The full variable domain, its missing parts supplied by reference TRBV15 and TRBJ1-4, is DAMVIQNPRYQVTQFGKPVTLSCSQTLNHNVMYWYQQKSSQAPKLLFHYYDKDFNNEADTPDNFQSRRPNTSFCFLDIRSPGLGDTAMYLCATSRDPGEKLFFGSGTQLSVL.